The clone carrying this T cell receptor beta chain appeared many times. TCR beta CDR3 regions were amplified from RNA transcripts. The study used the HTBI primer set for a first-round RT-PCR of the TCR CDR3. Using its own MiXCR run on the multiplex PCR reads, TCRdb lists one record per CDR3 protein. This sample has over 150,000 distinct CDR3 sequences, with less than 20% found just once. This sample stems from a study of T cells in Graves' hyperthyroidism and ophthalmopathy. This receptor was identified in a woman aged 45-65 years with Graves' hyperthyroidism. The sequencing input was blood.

In nucleotides, the CDR3 is TGCGCCAGCGGGACTAGCGGGTACAATGAGCAGTTCTTC. It is translated as CASGTSGYNEQFF. V usage is TRBV10-1 and J usage is TRBJ2-1, with 12 bases lining up with TRBD2. The trim removed 8 bases at V and 4 bases at J, leaving 0 bases unmatched. The CDR3 consists of 13 residues. Germline V gene data show CDR1 as WNHNN and CDR2 as SYGVQD (reference sequence).